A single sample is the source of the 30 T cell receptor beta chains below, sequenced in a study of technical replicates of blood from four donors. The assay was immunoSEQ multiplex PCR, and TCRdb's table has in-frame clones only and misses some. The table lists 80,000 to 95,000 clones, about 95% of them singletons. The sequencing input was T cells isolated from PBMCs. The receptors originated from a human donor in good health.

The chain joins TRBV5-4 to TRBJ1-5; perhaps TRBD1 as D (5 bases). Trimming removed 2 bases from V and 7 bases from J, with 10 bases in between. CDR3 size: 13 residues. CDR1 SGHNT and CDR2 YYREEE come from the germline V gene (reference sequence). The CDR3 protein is CASSFQGRQPQHF. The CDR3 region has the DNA TGTGCCAGCAGCTTCCAGGGTCGACAGCCCCAGCATTTT.

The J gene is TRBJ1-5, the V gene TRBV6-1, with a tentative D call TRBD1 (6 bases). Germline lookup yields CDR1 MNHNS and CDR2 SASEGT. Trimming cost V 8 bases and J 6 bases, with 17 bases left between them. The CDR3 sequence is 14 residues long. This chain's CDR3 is CASDSYRVGQPQHF. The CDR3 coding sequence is TGTGCCAGCGACTCCTACAGGGTGGGTCAGCCCCAGCATTTT.

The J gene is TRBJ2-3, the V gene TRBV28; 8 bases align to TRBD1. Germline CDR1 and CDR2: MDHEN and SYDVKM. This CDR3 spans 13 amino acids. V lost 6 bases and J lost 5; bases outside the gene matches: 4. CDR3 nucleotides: TGTGCCAGCAGAACAGGGGGGAGAGATACGCAGTATTTT. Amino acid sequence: CASRTGGRDTQYF.

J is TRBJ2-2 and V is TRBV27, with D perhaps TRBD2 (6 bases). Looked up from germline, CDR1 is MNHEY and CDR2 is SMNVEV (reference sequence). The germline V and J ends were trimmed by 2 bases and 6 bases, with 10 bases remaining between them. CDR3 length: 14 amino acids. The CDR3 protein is CASSLGGFAGELFF. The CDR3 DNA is TGTGCCAGCAGTTTAGGGGGGTTCGCCGGGGAGCTGTTTTTT.

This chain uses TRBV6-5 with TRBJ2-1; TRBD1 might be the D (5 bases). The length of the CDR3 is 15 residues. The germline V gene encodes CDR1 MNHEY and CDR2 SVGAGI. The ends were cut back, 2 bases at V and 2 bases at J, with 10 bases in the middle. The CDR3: CASSYRQGPYNEQFF. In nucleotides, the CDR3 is TGTGCCAGCAGTTACCGGCAGGGCCCCTACAATGAGCAGTTCTTC.

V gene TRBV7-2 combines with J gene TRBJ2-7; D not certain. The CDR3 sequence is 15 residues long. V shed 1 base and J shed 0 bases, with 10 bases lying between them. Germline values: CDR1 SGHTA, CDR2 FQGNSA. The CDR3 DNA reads TGTGCCAGCAGCTTAGAAGGCGGTTTCTCCTACGAGCAGTACTTC. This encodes CASSLEGGFSYEQYF.

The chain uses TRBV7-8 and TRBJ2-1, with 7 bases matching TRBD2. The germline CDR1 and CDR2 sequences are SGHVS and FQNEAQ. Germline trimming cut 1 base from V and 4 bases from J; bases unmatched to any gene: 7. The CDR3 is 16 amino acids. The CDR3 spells CASSLGASGVYNEQFF. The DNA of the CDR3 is TGTGCCAGCAGCTTAGGGGCTAGCGGCGTGTACAATGAGCAGTTCTTC.

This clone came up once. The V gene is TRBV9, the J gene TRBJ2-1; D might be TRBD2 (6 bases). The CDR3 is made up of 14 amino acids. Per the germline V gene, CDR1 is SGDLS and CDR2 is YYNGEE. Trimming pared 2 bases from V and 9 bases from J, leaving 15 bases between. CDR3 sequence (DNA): TGTGCCAGCAGCGTTCTTAGCGGTCCCGGTGAGCAGTTCTTC. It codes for CASSVLSGPGEQFF.

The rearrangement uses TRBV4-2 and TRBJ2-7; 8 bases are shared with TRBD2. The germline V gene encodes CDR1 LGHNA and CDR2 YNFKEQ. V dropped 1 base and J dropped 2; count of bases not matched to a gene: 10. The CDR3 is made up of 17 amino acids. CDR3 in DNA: TGTGCCAGCAGCCAAGCTGGCGGGAGGACAATTACCTACGAGCAGTACTTC. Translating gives CASSQAGGRTITYEQYF.

The CDR3 DNA reads as TGTGCCAGCAGCTTGACGCGGGACAATGAGCAGTTCTTC. Its translation: CASSLTRDNEQFF. The chain has TRBV7-9 and TRBJ2-1; TRBD2 might be the D (5 bases). Germline assignment: CDR1 SEHNR and CDR2 FQNEAQ (reference sequence). Trimming took off 3 bases at V and 5 bases at J, with 8 bases between the two ends. The CDR3 totals 13 residues. The full variable domain, completed using reference TRBV7-9 and TRBJ2-1, is DTGVSQNPRHKITKRGQNVTFRCDPISEHNRLYWYRQTLGQGPEFLTYFQNEAQLEKSRLLSDRFSAERPKGSFSTLEIQRTEQGDSAMYLCASSLTRDNEQFFGPGTRLTVL.

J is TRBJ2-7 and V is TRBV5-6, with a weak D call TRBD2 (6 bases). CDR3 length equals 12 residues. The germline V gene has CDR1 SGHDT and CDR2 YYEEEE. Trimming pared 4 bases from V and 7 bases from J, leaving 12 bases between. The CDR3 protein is CASSPGTLEQYF. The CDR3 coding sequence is TGTGCCAGCAGCCCAGGGACTTTAGAGCAGTACTTC.

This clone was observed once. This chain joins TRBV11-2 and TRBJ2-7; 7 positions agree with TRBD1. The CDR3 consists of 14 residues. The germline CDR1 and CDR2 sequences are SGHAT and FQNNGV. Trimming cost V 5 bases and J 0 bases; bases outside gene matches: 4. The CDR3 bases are TGTGCCAGCAGCATAGGGGACAGCTCCTACGAGCAGTACTTC. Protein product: CASSIGDSSYEQYF.

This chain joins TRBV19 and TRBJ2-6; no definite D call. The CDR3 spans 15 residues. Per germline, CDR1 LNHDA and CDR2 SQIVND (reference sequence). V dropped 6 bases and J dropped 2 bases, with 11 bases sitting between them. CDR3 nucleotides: TGTGCCAGTAGCCCCTTGACAACTGGGGCCAACGTCCTGACTTTC. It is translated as CASSPLTTGANVLTF.

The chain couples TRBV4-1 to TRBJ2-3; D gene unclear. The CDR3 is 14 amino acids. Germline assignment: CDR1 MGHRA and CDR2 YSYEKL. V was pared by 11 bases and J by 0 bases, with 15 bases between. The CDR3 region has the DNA TGCGCCTCCCGCTGGAGAGCTAGCACAGATACGCAGTATTTT. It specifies CASRWRASTDTQYF.

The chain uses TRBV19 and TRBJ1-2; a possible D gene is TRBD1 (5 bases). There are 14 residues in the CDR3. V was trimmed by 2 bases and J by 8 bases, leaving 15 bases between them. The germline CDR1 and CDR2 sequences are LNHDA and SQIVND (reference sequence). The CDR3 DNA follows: TGTGCCAGTAGTATATTTGACAGCACTGAAGGCTACACCTTC. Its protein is CASSIFDSTEGYTF.

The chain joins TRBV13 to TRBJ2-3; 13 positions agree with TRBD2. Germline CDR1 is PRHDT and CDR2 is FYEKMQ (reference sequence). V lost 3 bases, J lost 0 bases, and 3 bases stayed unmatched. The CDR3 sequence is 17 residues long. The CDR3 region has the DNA TGTGCCAGCAGCTTGACTAGCGGGAGGCCTAGCACAGATACGCAGTATTTT. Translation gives CASSLTSGRPSTDTQYF.

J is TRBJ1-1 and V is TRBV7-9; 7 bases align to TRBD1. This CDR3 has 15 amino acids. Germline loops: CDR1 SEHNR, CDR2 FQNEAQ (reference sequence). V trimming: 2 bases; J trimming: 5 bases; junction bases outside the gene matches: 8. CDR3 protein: CASSLPRQGWTEAFF. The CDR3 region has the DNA TGTGCCAGCAGCTTACCTCGACAGGGTTGGACTGAAGCTTTCTTT. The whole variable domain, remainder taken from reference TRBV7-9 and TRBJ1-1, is DTGVSQNPRHKITKRGQNVTFRCDPISEHNRLYWYRQTLGQGPEFLTYFQNEAQLEKSRLLSDRFSAERPKGSFSTLEIQRTEQGDSAMYLCASSLPRQGWTEAFFGQGTRLTVV.

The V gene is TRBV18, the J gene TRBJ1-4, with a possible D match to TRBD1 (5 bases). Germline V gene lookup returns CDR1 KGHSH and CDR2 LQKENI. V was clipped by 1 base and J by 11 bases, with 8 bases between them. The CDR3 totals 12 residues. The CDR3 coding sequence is TGTGCCAGCTCACCACTACGGGGGAAACTGTTTTTT. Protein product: CASSPLRGKLFF.

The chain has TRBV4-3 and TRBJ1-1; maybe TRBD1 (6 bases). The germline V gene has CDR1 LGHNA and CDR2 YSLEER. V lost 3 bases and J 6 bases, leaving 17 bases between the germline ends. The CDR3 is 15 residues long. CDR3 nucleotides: TGCGCCAGCAGCCATCGCATACAGGGATTCTCTGAAGCTTTCTTT. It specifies CASSHRIQGFSEAFF.

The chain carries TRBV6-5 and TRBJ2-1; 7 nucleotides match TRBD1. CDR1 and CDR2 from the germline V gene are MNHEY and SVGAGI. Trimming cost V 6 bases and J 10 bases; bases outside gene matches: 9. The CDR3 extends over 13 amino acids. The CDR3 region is CASRFHRGAEQFF. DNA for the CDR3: TGTGCCAGCAGATTTCACAGGGGAGCAGAGCAGTTCTTC.

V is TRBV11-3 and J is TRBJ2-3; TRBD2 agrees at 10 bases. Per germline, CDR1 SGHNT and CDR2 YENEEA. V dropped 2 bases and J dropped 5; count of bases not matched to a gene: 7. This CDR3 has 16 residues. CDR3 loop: CASSLSAGGPLDTQYF. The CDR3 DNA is TGTGCCAGCAGCTTATCAGCGGGAGGGCCGTTAGATACGCAGTATTTT.

CDR3 loop: CASSQDPSGRADTQYF. DNA for the CDR3: TGCGCCAGCAGCCAAGACCCTAGCGGGAGGGCAGATACGCAGTATTTT. This sequence joins TRBV4-1 and TRBJ2-3, with 12 bases aligning to TRBD2. Germline lookup yields CDR1 MGHRA and CDR2 YSYEKL. V trimming: 0 bases; J trimming: 4 bases; junction bases outside the gene matches: 2. The length of the CDR3 is 16 residues.

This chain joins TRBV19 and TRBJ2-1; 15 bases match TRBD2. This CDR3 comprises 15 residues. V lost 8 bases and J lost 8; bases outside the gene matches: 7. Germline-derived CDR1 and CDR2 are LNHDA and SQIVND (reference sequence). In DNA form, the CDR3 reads TGTGCCAGTCAGGGACTAGCGGGAGGTATAGATGAGCAGTTCTTC. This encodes CASQGLAGGIDEQFF.

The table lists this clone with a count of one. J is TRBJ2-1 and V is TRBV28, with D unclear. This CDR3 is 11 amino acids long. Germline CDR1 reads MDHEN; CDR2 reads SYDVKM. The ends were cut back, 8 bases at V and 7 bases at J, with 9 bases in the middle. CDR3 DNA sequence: TGTGCCAGCTACAGCTCAAATGAGCAGTTCTTC. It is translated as CASYSSNEQFF.

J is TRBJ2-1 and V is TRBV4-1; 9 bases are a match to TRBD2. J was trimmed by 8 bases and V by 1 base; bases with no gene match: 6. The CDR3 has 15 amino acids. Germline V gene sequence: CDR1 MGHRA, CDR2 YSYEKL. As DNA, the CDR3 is TGCGCCAGCAGCCAAGCTAGCGGGATCCTTGATGAGCAGTTCTTC. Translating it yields CASSQASGILDEQFF.

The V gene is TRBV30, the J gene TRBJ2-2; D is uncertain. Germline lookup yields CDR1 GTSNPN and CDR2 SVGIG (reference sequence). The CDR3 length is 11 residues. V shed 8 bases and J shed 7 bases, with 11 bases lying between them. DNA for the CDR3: TGTGCCGGATTGCGCGGCGGGGAGCTGTTTTTT. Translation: CAGLRGGELFF. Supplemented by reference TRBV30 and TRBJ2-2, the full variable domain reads SQTIHQWPATLVQPVGSPLSLECTVEGTSNPNLYWYRQAAGRGLQLLFYSVGIGQISSEVPQNLSASRPQDRQFILSSKKLLLSDSGFYLCAGLRGGELFFGEGSRLTVL.

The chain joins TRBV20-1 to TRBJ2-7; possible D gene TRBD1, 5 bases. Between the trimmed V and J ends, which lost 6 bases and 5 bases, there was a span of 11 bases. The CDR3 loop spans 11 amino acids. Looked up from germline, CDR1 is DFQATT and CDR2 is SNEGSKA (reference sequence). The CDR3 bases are TGCAGTGCCAAGACAGAAAACGAGCAGTACTTC. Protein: CSAKTENEQYF.

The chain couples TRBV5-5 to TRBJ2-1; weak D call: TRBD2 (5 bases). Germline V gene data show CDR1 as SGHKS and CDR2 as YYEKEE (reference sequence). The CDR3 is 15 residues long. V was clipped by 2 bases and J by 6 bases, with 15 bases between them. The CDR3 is CASSFPRVGSNEQFF. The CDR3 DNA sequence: TGTGCCAGCAGCTTCCCGCGCGTAGGGAGCAATGAGCAGTTCTTC.

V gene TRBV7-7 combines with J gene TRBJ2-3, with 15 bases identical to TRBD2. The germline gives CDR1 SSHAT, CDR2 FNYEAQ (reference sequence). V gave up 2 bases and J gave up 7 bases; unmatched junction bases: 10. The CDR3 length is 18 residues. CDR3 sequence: CASSLSPRTSGRANTQYF. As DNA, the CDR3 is TGTGCCAGCAGCTTATCGCCAAGGACTAGCGGGAGGGCAAATACGCAGTATTTT.

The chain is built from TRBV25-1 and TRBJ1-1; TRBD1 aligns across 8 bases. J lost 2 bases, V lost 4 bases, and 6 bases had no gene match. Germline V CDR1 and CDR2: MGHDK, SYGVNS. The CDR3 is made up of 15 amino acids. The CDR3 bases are TGTGCCAGCAGTGGGGACAGGTTAGAAAACACTGAAGCTTTCTTT. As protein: CASSGDRLENTEAFF.